What follows describes a single T cell receptor beta chain. The data were taken from a study of PD-L1 blockade in urothelial cancer. Background on the study: Atezolizumab (1,200 mg intravenously every 3 weeks) began in about 2014 for patients. Bladder-origin urothelial cancer in males covered about 90% of the roughly 30 patients. Analysis of the blood was performed 3 weeks (second dose) and 6 weeks after treatment start.

Time point noted: pretreatment peripheral blood. Spiking each PCR with synthetic TCR analog templates was performed. Data came from immunoSEQ multiplex PCR; TCRdb stores just in-frame clones and leaves some out. This sample has around 63,000 clones; 80% to 90% occur once, and the top ten carry 4.5% to 6%. The CDR3 has 15 amino acids. The V and J ends lost 4 bases and 0 bases respectively, with 14 bases between them. The germline V gene encodes CDR1 SGHRS and CDR2 YFSETQ. Sample: PBMCs, taken around atezolizumab (anti-PD-L1) treatment. The rearrangement links TRBV5-1 to TRBJ2-7; maybe TRBD2 (5 bases). The TCR comes from an older man with urothelial cancer. This chain's CDR3 is CASSLLTGSSYEQYF. Written as DNA, the CDR3 is TGCGCCAGCAGCCTCCTGACGGGGAGCTCCTACGAGCAGTACTTC. The full variable domain, completed using reference TRBV5-1 and TRBJ2-7, is KAGVTQTPRYLIKTRGQQVTLSCSPISGHRSVSWYQQTPGQGLQFLFEYFSETQRNKGNFPGRFSGRQFSNSRSEMNVSTLELGDSALYLCASSLLTGSSYEQYFGPGTRLTVT.